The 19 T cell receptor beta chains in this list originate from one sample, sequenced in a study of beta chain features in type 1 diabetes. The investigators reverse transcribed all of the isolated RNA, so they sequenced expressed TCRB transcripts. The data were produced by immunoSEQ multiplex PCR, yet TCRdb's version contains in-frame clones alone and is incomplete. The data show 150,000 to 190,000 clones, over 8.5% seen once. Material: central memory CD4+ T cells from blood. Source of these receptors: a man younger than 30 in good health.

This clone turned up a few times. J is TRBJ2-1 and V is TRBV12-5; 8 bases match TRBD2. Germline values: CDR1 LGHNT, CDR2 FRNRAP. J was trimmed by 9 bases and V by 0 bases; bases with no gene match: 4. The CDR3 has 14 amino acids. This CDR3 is CASGLVPGGTEQFF. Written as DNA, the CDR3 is TGTGCTAGTGGTTTGGTCCCGGGAGGGACTGAGCAGTTCTTC.

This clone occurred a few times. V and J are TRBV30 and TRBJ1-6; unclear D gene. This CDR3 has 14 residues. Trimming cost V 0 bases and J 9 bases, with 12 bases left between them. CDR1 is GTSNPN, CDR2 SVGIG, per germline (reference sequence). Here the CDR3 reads CAWSVTVLSSPLHF. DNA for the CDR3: TGTGCCTGGAGTGTGACGGTTCTTAGTTCACCCCTCCACTTT.

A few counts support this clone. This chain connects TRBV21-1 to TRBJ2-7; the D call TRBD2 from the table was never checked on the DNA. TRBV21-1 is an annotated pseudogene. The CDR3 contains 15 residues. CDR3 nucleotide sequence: TGTGCCAGCAGCAAAGCGCTTGGAGGTCTCTACGAGCAGTACTTC. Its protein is CASSKALGGLYEQYF.

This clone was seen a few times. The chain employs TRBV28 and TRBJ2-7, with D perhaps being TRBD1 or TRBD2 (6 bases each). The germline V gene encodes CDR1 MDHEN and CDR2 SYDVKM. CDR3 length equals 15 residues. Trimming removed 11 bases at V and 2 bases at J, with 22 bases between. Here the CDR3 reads CACSEMGGLTYEQYF. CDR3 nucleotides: TGTGCCTGTAGTGAAATGGGGGGCTTGACCTACGAGCAGTACTTC.

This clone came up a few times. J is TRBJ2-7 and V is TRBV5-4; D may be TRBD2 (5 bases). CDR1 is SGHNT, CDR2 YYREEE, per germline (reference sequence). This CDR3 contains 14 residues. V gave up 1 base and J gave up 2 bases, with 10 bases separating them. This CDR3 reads CASSLSGLTYEQYF. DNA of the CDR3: TGTGCCAGCAGCTTGTCAGGACTGACCTACGAGCAGTACTTC.

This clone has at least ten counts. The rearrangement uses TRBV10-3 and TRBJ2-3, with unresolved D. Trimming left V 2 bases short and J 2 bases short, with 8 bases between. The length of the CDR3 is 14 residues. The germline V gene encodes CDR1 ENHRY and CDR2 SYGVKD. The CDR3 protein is CAISEGQYTDTQYF. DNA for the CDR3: TGTGCCATCAGTGAGGGGCAGTACACAGATACGCAGTATTTT.

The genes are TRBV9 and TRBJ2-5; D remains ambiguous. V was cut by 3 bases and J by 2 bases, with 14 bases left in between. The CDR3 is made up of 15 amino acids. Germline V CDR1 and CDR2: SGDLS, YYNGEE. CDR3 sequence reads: CASSAWGGLQETQYF. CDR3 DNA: TGTGCCAGCAGCGCCTGGGGTGGGCTTCAAGAGACCCAGTACTTC.

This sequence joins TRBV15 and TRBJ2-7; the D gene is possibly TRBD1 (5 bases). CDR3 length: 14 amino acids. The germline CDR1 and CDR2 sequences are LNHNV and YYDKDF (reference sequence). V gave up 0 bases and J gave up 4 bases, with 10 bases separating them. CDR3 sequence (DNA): TGTGCCACCAGCAGAGAGGGGCAGGGATACGAGCAGTACTTC. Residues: CATSREGQGYEQYF. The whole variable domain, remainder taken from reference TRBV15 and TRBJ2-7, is DAMVIQNPRYQVTQFGKPVTLSCSQTLNHNVMYWYQQKSSQAPKLLFHYYDKDFNNEADTPDNFQSRRPNTSFCFLDIRSPGLGDTAMYLCATSREGQGYEQYFGPGTRLTVT.

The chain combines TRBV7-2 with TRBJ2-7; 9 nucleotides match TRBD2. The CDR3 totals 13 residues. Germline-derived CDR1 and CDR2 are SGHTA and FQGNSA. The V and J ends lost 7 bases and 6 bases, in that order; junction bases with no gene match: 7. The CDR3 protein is CASNKAGGREQYF. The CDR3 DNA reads TGTGCCAGCAACAAAGCGGGAGGACGCGAGCAGTACTTC.

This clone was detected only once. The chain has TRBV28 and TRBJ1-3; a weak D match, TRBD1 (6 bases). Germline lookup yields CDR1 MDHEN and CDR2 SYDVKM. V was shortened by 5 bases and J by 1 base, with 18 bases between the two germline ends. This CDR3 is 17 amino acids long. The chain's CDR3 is CASSPRGNRESGNTIYF. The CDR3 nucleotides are TGTGCCAGCAGTCCCCGTGGGAACAGGGAATCTGGAAACACCATATATTTT.

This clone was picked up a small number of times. As DNA, the CDR3 is TGTGCCTGGAGTCCCGGACGGATCTACAATGAGCAGTTCTTC. Protein sequence: CAWSPGRIYNEQFF. J is TRBJ2-1 and V is TRBV30, with D uncertain. The germline V gene has CDR1 GTSNPN and CDR2 SVGIG (reference sequence). V was cut by 2 bases and J by 3 bases, with 11 bases left in between. This CDR3 region has 14 residues.

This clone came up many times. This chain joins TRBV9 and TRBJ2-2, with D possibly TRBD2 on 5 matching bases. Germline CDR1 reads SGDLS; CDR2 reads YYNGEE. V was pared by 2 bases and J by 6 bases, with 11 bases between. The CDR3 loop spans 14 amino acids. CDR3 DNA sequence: TGTGCCAGCAGCGTCCAAGACTACTCCGGGGAGCTGTTTTTT. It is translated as CASSVQDYSGELFF.

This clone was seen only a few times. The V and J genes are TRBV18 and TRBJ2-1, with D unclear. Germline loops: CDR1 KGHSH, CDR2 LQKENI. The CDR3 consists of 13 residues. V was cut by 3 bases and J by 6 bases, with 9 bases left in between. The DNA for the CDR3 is TGTGCCAGCTCACCGACGAGGTCCAATGAGCAGTTCTTC. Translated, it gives CASSPTRSNEQFF.

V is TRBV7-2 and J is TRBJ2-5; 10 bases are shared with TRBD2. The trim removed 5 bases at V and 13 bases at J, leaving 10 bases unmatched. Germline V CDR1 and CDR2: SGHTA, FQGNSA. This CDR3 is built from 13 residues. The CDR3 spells CASSPIAGGPSYF. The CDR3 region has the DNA TGTGCCAGCAGCCCTATAGCGGGGGGCCCCTCGTACTTC. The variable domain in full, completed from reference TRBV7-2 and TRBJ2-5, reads GAGVSQSPSNKVTEKGKDVELRCDPISGHTALYWYRQSLGQGLEFLIYFQGNSAPDKSGLPSDRFSAERTGGSVSTLTIQRTQQEDSAVYLCASSPIAGGPSYFGPGTRLLVL.

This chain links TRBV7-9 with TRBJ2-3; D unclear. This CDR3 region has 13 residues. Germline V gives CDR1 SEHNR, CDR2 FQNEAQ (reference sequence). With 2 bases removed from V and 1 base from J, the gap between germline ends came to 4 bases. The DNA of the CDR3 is TGTGCCAGCAGCTTACTGCGCACAGATACGCAGTATTTT. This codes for CASSLLRTDTQYF.

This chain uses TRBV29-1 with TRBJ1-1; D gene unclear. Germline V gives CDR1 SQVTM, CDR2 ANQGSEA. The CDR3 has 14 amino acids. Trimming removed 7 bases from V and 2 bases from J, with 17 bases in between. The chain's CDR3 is CSARGRQKNTEAFF. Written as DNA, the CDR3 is TGCAGCGCCCGAGGGCGGCAGAAAAACACTGAAGCTTTCTTT.

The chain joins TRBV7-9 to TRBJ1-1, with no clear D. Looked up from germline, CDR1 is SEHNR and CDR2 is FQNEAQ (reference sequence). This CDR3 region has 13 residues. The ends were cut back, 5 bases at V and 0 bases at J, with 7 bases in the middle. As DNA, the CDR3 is TGTGCCAGCAGCCTCTCGGTGAACACTGAAGCTTTCTTT. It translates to CASSLSVNTEAFF.

CDR3 sequence: CAWSHDRGWTEQYF. The CDR3 DNA follows: TGTGCCTGGAGTCACGACAGGGGATGGACCGAGCAGTACTTC. This sequence joins TRBV30 and TRBJ2-7, with 8 bases matching TRBD1. V gave up 2 bases and J gave up 6 bases; unmatched junction bases: 9. This CDR3 has 14 amino acids. Per germline, CDR1 GTSNPN and CDR2 SVGIG (reference sequence).

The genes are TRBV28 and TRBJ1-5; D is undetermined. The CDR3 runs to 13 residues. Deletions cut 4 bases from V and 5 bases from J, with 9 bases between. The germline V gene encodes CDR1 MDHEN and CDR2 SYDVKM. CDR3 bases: TGTGCCAGCAGTTGGAACTACGATCAGCCCCAGCATTTT. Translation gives CASSWNYDQPQHF.